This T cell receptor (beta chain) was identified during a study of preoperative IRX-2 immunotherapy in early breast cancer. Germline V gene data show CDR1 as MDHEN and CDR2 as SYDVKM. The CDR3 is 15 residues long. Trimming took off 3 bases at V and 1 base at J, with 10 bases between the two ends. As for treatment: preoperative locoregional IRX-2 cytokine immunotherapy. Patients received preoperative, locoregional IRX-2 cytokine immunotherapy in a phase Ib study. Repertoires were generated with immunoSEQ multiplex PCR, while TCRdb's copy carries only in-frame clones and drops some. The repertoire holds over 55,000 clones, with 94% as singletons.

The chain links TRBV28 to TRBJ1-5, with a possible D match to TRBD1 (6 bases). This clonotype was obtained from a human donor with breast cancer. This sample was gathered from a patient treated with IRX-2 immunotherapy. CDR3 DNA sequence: TGTGCCAGCAGTTTCACAGGGAGGAGCAATCAGCCCCAGCATTTT. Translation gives CASSFTGRSNQPQHF.